Following are 25 T cell receptor beta chains from one sample sequenced in a study of CD8 T cells in Susac syndrome. A quantity of roughly 0.5 to 1 ug RNA underwent reverse transcription using random hexamers. TCRdb reprocessed the immunoSEQ multiplex PCR reads via MiXCR and lists one record per CDR3 protein. The data hold about 76,000 distinct CDR3 sequences, with more than 85% observed a single time. The specimen sequenced was CD8+ T cells from PBMCs. These receptors were collected from a human donor with multiple sclerosis.

The V gene is TRBV5-4, the J gene TRBJ2-7; 16 positions match TRBD2. The junction had 2 bases not matched to a gene; V was cut back by 3 bases and J by 5 bases. Per germline, CDR1 SGHNT and CDR2 YYREEE (reference sequence). This CDR3 has 15 residues. CDR3 bases: TGTGCCAGCAGCTCGGGGACTAGCGGGAGGGACGAGCAGTACTTC. Amino acid sequence: CASSSGTSGRDEQYF. Full variable domain (remainder filled in from reference TRBV5-4 and TRBJ2-7): ETGVTQSPTHLIKTRGQQVTLRCSSQSGHNTVSWYQQALGQGPQFIFQYYREEENGRGNFPPRFSGLQFPNYSSELNVNALELDDSALYLCASSSGTSGRDEQYFGPGTRLTVT.

The chain recombines TRBV7-8 with TRBJ2-7; TRBD2 agrees at 7 bases. The length of the CDR3 is 15 residues. V lost 0 bases to trimming and J lost 2 bases; unmatched junction nucleotides: 4. The V gene's germline CDR1 is SGHVS and CDR2 FQNEAQ. CDR3 amino acids: CASSLASGIAYEQYF. The CDR3 DNA reads TGTGCCAGCAGCTTAGCGAGCGGGATAGCCTACGAGCAGTACTTC.

The chain links TRBV20-1 to TRBJ1-6; D is possibly TRBD1 (5 bases). This CDR3 is 19 amino acids long. Trimming pared 0 bases from V and 0 bases from J, leaving 18 bases between. Germline V gives CDR1 DFQATT, CDR2 SNEGSKA (reference sequence). The CDR3 nucleotides are TGCAGTGCTAGAGATCCGGGGCAGCCCCCGAGCTCCTATAATTCACCCCTCCACTTT. This encodes CSARDPGQPPSSYNSPLHF.

This rearrangement joins TRBV4-1 to TRBJ1-1; TRBD1 is a possible D gene (5 bases). This CDR3 has 15 residues. Looked up from germline, CDR1 is MGHRA and CDR2 is YSYEKL. V was pared by 5 bases and J by 1 base, with 14 bases between. The CDR3 DNA follows: TGCGCCAGCAGCTTATTAAGCCAGGGGAACACTGAAGCTTTCTTT. Amino acid sequence: CASSLLSQGNTEAFF.

V is TRBV5-1 and J is TRBJ2-7; tentative D call: TRBD1 (5 bases). V dropped 2 bases and J dropped 7 bases, with 16 bases sitting between them. CDR1 SGHRS and CDR2 YFSETQ come from the germline V gene. The CDR3 runs to 14 residues. CDR3 in amino acids: CASSLLGATYEQYF. CDR3 DNA: TGCGCCAGCAGCTTATTAGGGGCCACGTATGAGCAGTACTTC.

V usage is TRBV9 and J usage is TRBJ1-1; D unresolved. Germline V gives CDR1 SGDLS, CDR2 YYNGEE. This CDR3 is built from 14 residues. Trimming took off 8 bases at V and 1 base at J, with 15 bases between the two ends. In DNA, the CDR3 is TGTGCCAGTCAGCGTAGTTCATCGAACACTGAAGCTTTCTTT. As protein: CASQRSSSNTEAFF.

This chain connects TRBV28 to TRBJ2-2; D remains unclear. Deletions cut 10 bases from V and 3 bases from J, with 21 bases between. The germline V gene has CDR1 MDHEN and CDR2 SYDVKM. The length of the CDR3 is 16 residues. The DNA of the CDR3 is TGTGCCACCTCAAGGCAGAGGTATTTCGACACCGGGGAGCTGTTTTTT. Encoded protein: CATSRQRYFDTGELFF.

This chain joins TRBV27 and TRBJ2-1, with TRBD2 matching over 11 bases. This CDR3 spans 16 amino acids. V shed 3 bases and J 8 bases; nucleotides not matched to a gene: 9. Per germline, CDR1 MNHEY and CDR2 SMNVEV (reference sequence). In DNA form, the CDR3 reads TGTGCCAGCAGTTTCAGTTTGGGACTAGCGGAGGATGAGCAGTTCTTC. This translates into CASSFSLGLAEDEQFF.

The V call is TRBV19, the J call TRBJ1-1; 7 nucleotides align to TRBD1. This CDR3 is built from 12 residues. Germline values: CDR1 LNHDA, CDR2 SQIVND (reference sequence). Unmatched junction bases numbered 10, after V lost 9 bases and J lost 9 bases. Here the CDR3 reads CASTTGSTKAFF. The CDR3 DNA reads TGTGCCAGCACGACAGGGTCCACCAAAGCTTTCTTT.

V gene TRBV7-3 combines with J gene TRBJ2-3, with 8 bases matching TRBD1. The CDR3 consists of 15 residues. Germline CDR1 is SGHTA and CDR2 is FQGTGA. V shed 3 bases and J 0 bases; nucleotides not matched to a gene: 2. The CDR3 sequence is CASSLTGASTDTQYF. CDR3 nucleotides: TGTGCCAGCAGCTTGACAGGGGCTAGCACAGATACGCAGTATTTT.

The chain uses TRBV20-1 and TRBJ1-5; 7 positions agree with TRBD1. Trimming cost V 5 bases and J 0 bases; bases outside gene matches: 7. The germline gives CDR1 DFQATT, CDR2 SNEGSKA (reference sequence). This CDR3 is 15 amino acids long. The CDR3 DNA reads TGCAGTGCTCTAGACAGGGTGGATAGCAATCAGCCCCAGCATTTT. Its translation: CSALDRVDSNQPQHF.

This chain joins TRBV12-3 or TRBV12-4 and TRBJ2-5, with TRBD2 as a possible D gene (6 bases). This CDR3 has 15 amino acids. Trimming pared 0 bases from V and 1 base from J, leaving 9 bases between. The CDR3 coding sequence is TGTGCCAGCAGTTTAGCGGGGGGAGCCCAAGAGACCCAGTACTTC. Amino acid sequence: CASSLAGGAQETQYF.

The chain joins TRBV27 to TRBJ2-1; D gene ambiguous. V dropped 0 bases and J dropped 4 bases, with 7 bases sitting between them. The germline V gene encodes CDR1 MNHEY and CDR2 SMNVEV (reference sequence). The CDR3 loop spans 14 amino acids. CDR3 in amino acids: CASSLSSRYNEQFF. The DNA of the CDR3 is TGTGCCAGCAGTTTATCATCCCGTTACAATGAGCAGTTCTTC.

The chain has TRBV6-5 and TRBJ1-6; 10 bases fit TRBD1. Per germline, CDR1 MNHEY and CDR2 SVGAGI. The CDR3 has 15 amino acids. V was pared by 4 bases and J by 10 bases, with 7 bases of the junction left unmatched. In nucleotides, the CDR3 is TGTGCCAGCAGTTGGGGACAGGGGTTTAGGTCACCCCTCCACTTT. This codes for CASSWGQGFRSPLHF.

This chain links TRBV28 with TRBJ2-7; D might be TRBD1 (6 bases). The germline V and J ends were trimmed by 5 bases and 2 bases, with 13 bases remaining between them. Germline assignment: CDR1 MDHEN and CDR2 SYDVKM. This CDR3 has 14 residues. Here the CDR3 DNA reads TGTGCCAGCAGTAACCGGGACACCGCCTACGAGCAGTACTTC. Translating it yields CASSNRDTAYEQYF.

This rearrangement joins TRBV28 to TRBJ2-5, with D uncertain. V was trimmed by 2 bases and J by 0 bases, leaving 4 bases between them. This CDR3 contains 13 residues. Germline V gene lookup returns CDR1 MDHEN and CDR2 SYDVKM. The CDR3 here is CASSLENQETQYF. CDR3 bases: TGTGCCAGCAGTTTAGAGAACCAAGAGACCCAGTACTTC.

V usage is TRBV6-2 or TRBV6-3 and J usage is TRBJ2-1; D is perhaps TRBD2 (6 bases). CDR3 length: 13 amino acids. Trimming removed 7 bases at V and 6 bases at J, with 13 bases between. Germline CDR1 MNHEY, CDR2 SVGEGT. The CDR3 nucleotides read TGTGCCAGCACCCCCGGGAGAGGCAATGAGCAGTTCTTC. As protein: CASTPGRGNEQFF.

In its sample, this clonotype was seen a few times. The CDR3 region has the DNA TGTGCCAGCAGTTTTCGGGAGAACACTGAAGCTTTCTTT. Encoded protein: CASSFRENTEAFF. The chain recombines TRBV27 with TRBJ1-1; D is unresolved. The germline V gene encodes CDR1 MNHEY and CDR2 SMNVEV (reference sequence). CDR3 length: 13 amino acids. The V and J ends lost 3 bases and 1 base respectively, with 6 bases between them.

The gene calls are TRBV7-2 and TRBJ2-1; 11 nucleotides line up with TRBD2. V dropped 3 bases and J dropped 5; count of bases not matched to a gene: 3. The CDR3 spans 15 residues. Germline V CDR1 and CDR2: SGHTA, FQGNSA. CDR3 nucleotide sequence: TGTGCCAGCAGCTTGACTAGCGGGAAGAACAATGAGCAGTTCTTC. It yields the protein CASSLTSGKNNEQFF.

The chain uses TRBV30 and TRBJ2-3; 7 bases are shared with TRBD2. J gave up 4 bases and V 0 bases, and 7 bases lay outside the gene matches. CDR1 GTSNPN and CDR2 SVGIG come from the germline V gene (reference sequence). The CDR3 loop spans 15 amino acids. The CDR3 sequence: CAWSVRLAPSDTQYF. The CDR3 DNA reads as TGTGCCTGGAGTGTACGACTAGCCCCCTCAGATACGCAGTATTTT.

CDR3 DNA sequence: TGTGCCAGCAGTTTAGGTCACGAGCAGTACTTC. Its protein product is CASSLGHEQYF. The chain uses TRBV12-3 or TRBV12-4 and TRBJ2-7; D not resolved. The CDR3 is 11 amino acids. Trimming cost V 1 base and J 5 bases, with 3 bases left between them.

The gene calls are TRBV29-1 and TRBJ2-1; 8 nucleotides align to TRBD1. The germline V gene encodes CDR1 SQVTM and CDR2 ANQGSEA. The CDR3 runs 16 residues. The trim removed 2 bases at V and 1 base at J, leaving 7 bases unmatched. Here the CDR3 DNA reads TGCAGCGTTGAACCGGACAGGGTTGTATCCTACAATGAGCAGTTCTTC. This codes for CSVEPDRVVSYNEQFF.

The chain joins TRBV29-1 to TRBJ1-4, with a weak D call TRBD1 (5 bases). The CDR3 has 11 residues. V was cut by 6 bases and J by 13 bases, with 15 bases left in between. Germline V gene lookup returns CDR1 SQVTM and CDR2 ANQGSEA. The CDR3 spells CSVHWQGRLFF. DNA for the CDR3: TGCAGCGTCCACTGGCAGGGAAGACTGTTTTTT.

The V and J genes are TRBV5-4 and TRBJ2-5; tentative D call: TRBD2 (6 bases). V gave up 3 bases and J gave up 3 bases, with 12 bases separating them. The germline CDR1 and CDR2 sequences are SGHNT and YYREEE (reference sequence). The CDR3 spans 14 residues. CDR3 loop: CASSWDWTKETQYF. In DNA form, the CDR3 reads TGTGCCAGCAGCTGGGACTGGACCAAAGAGACCCAGTACTTC.

V gene TRBV7-2 combines with J gene TRBJ2-4; D ambiguous. V was clipped by 5 bases and J by 11 bases, with 10 bases between them. Germline loops: CDR1 SGHTA, CDR2 FQGNSA. This CDR3 contains 11 residues. The CDR3 DNA follows: TGTGCCAGCAGCGACGGAGTCCTTCAGTACTTC. It yields the protein CASSDGVLQYF.